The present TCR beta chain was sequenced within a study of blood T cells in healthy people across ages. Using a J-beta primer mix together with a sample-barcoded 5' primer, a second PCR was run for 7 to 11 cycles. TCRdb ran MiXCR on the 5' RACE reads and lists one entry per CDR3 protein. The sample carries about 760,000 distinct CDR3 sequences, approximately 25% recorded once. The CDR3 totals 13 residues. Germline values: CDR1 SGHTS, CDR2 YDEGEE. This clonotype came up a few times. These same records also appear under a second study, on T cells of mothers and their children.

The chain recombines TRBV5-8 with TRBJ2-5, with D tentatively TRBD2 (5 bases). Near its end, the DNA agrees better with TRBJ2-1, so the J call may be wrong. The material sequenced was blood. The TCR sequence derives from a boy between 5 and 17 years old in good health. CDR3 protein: CASRNRGDNEQFF. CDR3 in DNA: TGTGCCAGCAGAAACCGGGGTGACAATGAGCAGTTCTTC.